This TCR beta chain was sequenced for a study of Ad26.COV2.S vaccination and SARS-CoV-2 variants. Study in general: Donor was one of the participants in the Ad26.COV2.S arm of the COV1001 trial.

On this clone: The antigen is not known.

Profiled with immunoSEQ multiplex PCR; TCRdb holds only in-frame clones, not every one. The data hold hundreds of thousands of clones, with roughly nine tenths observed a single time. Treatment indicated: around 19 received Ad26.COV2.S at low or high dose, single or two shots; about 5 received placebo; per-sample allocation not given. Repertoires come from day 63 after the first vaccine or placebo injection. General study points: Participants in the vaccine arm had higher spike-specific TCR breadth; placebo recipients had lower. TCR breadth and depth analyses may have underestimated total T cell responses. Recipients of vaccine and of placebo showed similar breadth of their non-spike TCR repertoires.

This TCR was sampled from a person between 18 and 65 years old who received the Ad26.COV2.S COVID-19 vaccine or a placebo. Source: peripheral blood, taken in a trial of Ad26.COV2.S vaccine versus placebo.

The CDR3 sequence: CASTGTGDTEAFF. The CDR3 DNA reads TGTGCCAGTACAGGGACCGGGGACACTGAAGCTTTCTTT. The chain has TRBV10-3 and TRBJ1-1; a weak D match, TRBD1 (6 bases). The V end lost 10 bases, the J end lost 3 bases, and 15 bases lay between the germline ends. Germline CDR1 is ENHRY and CDR2 is SYGVKD. This CDR3 has 13 residues.